This TCR beta chain originates from a study of T cells of healthy individuals. V was cut by 1 base and J by 6 bases, with 8 bases left in between. The CDR3 extends over 13 amino acids. Germline V gene sequence: CDR1 SGHTA, CDR2 FQGNSA. TCRdb itself ran the 5' RACE reads through MiXCR, one entry per CDR3 protein. The sample holds some 100,000 distinct CDR3 sequences, 17% seen once. The chain combines TRBV7-2 with TRBJ2-3; D is uncertain. This receptor was taken from a human donor in good health. In DNA, the CDR3 is TGTGCCAGCAGCTTAGGGTCCTGGGATACGCAGTATTTT. This encodes CASSLGSWDTQYF.